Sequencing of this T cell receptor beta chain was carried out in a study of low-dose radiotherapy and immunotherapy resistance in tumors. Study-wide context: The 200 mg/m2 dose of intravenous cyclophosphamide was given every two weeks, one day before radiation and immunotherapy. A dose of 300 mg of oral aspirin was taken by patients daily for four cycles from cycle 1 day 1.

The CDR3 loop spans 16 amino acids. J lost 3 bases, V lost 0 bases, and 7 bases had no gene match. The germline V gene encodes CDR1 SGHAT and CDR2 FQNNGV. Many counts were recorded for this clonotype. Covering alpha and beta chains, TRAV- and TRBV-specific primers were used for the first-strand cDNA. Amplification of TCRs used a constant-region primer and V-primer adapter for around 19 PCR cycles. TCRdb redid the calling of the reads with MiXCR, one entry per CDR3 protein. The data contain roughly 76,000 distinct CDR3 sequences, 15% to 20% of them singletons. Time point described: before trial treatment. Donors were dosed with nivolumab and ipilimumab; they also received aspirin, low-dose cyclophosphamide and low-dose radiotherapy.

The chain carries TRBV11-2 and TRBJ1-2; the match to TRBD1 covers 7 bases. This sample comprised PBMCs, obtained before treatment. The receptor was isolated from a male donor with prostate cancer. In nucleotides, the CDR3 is TGTGCCAGCAGCTTAGATTCGTTTCAGGGGGACTATGGCTACACCTTC. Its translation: CASSLDSFQGDYGYTF.